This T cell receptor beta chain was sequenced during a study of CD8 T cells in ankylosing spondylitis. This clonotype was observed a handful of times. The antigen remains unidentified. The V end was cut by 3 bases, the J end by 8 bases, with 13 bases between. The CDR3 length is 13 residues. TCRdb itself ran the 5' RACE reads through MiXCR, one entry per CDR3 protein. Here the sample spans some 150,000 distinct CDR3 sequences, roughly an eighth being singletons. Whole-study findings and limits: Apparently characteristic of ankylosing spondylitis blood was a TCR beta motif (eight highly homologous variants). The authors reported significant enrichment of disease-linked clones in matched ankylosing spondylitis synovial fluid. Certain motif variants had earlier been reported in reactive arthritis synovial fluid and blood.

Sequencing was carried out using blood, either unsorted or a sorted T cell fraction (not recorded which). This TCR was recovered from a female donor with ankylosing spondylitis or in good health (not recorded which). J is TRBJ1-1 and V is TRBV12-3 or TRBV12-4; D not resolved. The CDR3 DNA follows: TGTGCCAGCAGTTTTCAACTGACCCAGGAAGCTTTCTTT. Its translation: CASSFQLTQEAFF.